What follows is one T cell receptor (beta chain) and its context. These data belong to a study of blood T cell repertoires in COVID-19. Study at large: COVID-19 samples collected from the United States, Italy and Spain covered acute and convalescent phases. Sources were T cells, B-cell-depleted T cells, or PBMCs; the material itself was cDNA or gDNA.

Sequencing was performed with immunoSEQ multiplex PCR; in TCRdb, only in-frame clones are kept and a portion is missing. The sample records about 230,000 clones, roughly 83% being singletons. This TCR derives from a woman aged 70-85 years with active or convalescent COVID-19. Sequenced material: peripheral blood.

The CDR3 nucleotides read TGCGCCAGCAGCTTGGGTTCCGCGTCCTACAATGAGCAGTTCTTC. As protein: CASSLGSASYNEQFF. The chain employs TRBV5-1 and TRBJ2-1; D gene uncertain. CDR1 is SGHRS and CDR2 is YFSETQ in the germline V gene. The ends were cut back, 0 bases at V and 1 base at J, with 8 bases in the middle. The CDR3 is 15 residues long.